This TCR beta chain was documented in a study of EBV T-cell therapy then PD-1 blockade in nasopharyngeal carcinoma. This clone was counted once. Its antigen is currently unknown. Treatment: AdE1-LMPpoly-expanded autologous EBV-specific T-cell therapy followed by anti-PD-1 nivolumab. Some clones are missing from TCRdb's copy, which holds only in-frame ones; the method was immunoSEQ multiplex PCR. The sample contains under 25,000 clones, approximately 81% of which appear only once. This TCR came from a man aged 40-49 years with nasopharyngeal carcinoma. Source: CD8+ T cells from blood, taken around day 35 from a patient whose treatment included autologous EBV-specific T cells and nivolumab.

CDR3 DNA: TGTGCCAGCAGCTTAGTCCGGAAATCGGAGTTGGCTTTCTTT. This gives the protein CASSLVRKSELAFF. The chain recombines TRBV13 with TRBJ1-1, with D unclear. The CDR3 length is 14 residues. The V end lost 1 base, the J end lost 11 bases, and 17 bases lay between the germline ends. Germline CDR1 PRHDT, CDR2 FYEKMQ (reference sequence).